These 5 T cell receptor beta chains share one sample of origin, sequenced in a study of regulatory T cells in long-lasting Graves disease. Time point in this sample: newly diagnosed GD, antithyroid drugs for less than 3 months. RNA isolated from PBMCs was used to make the TCR library. Libraries of TCR beta came from iRepertoire HTBI primers plus Arm-PCR of CDR3 regions. TCRdb fed the multiplex PCR reads into MiXCR, producing one record per CDR3 protein. The sample records under 500,000 distinct CDR3 sequences, around 17% being singletons. These records were also assigned to another study, of T cells in Graves' hyperthyroidism and ophthalmopathy.

The source material was peripheral blood mononuclear cells (PBMCs), sampled at new diagnosis, from a patient treated with antithyroid drugs. The receptors derive from a woman aged 25 to 39 with Graves disease.

In its sample, this clonotype was seen many times. V usage is TRBV28 and J usage is TRBJ2-3; a possible D gene is TRBD1 (6 bases). This CDR3 contains 14 residues. Trimming removed 3 bases from V and 0 bases from J, with 7 bases in between. Looked up from germline, CDR1 is MDHEN and CDR2 is SYDVKM. CDR3 DNA sequence: TGTGCCAGCAGTTTTACAGGGAGCACAGATACGCAGTATTTT. Translating gives CASSFTGSTDTQYF.

At least ten counts were recorded for this clonotype. At one end the junction does not follow the germline gene, possibly because of a read error. The chain combines TRBV18 with TRBJ1-1; possible D gene TRBD1, 5 bases. The CDR3 runs to 14 residues. The germline gives CDR1 KGHSH, CDR2 LQKENI. In DNA, the CDR3 is TGTGCCAGCTCACCACCTACGGGACGCCGAGAAGTTTTCTTT. Its translation is CASSPPTGRREVFF. The variable domain in full, with the rest retrieved from reference TRBV18 and TRBJ1-1, is NAGVMQNPRHLVRRRGQEARLRCSPMKGHSHVYWYRQLPEEGLKFMVYLQKENIIDESGMPKERFSAEFPKEGPSILRIQQVVRGDSAAYFCASSPPTGRREVFFGQGTRLTVV.

This clonotype has at least ten counts. The J gene is TRBJ2-1, the V gene TRBV11-1; 11 bases are a match to TRBD2. Germline CDR1 is SGHAT and CDR2 is FQDESV (reference sequence). CDR3 size: 15 residues. V lost 3 bases and J lost 4; bases outside the gene matches: 2. CDR3 sequence reads: CASSFSGRGYNEQFF. CDR3 nucleotide sequence: TGTGCCAGCAGCTTTAGCGGGAGGGGGTACAATGAGCAGTTCTTC. The entire variable domain, with the rest obtained from reference TRBV11-1 and TRBJ2-1, is as follows: EAEVAQSPRYKITEKSQAVAFWCDPISGHATLYWYRQILGQGPELLVQFQDESVVDDSQLPKDRFSAERLKGVDSTLKIQPAELGDSAMYLCASSFSGRGYNEQFFGPGTRLTVL.

The rearrangement links TRBV13 to TRBJ1-1, with 7 bases matching TRBD1. The CDR3 extends over 16 amino acids. With 7 bases clipped from V and 3 bases from J, the junction kept 14 bases outside the gene matches. Germline V gene sequence: CDR1 PRHDT, CDR2 FYEKMQ (reference sequence). In nucleotides, the CDR3 is TGTGCCAGCATCCTACTTCCCGGGACAGAGGACACTGAAGCTTTCTTT. This codes for CASILLPGTEDTEAFF.

This clonotype was seen at least ten times. This chain links TRBV5-6 with TRBJ2-2; TRBD1 aligns across 9 bases. This CDR3 is 16 amino acids long. V shed 3 bases, J shed 1 base, and the junction held 4 bases outside the gene matches. Per germline, CDR1 SGHDT and CDR2 YYEEEE. The CDR3 spells CASSSQGQGNTGELFF. The DNA of the CDR3 is TGTGCCAGCAGCTCCCAGGGACAGGGGAACACCGGGGAGCTGTTTTTT.